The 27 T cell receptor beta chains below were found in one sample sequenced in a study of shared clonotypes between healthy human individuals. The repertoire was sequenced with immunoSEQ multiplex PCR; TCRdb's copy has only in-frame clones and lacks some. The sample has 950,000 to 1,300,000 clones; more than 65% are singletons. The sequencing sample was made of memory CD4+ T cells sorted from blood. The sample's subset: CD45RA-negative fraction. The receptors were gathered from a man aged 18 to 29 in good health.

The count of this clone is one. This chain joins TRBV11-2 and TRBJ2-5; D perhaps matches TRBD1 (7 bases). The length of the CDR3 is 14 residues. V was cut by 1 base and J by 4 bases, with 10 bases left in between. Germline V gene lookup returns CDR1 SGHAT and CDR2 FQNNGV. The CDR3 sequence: CASSLGGTVETQYF. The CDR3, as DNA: TGTGCCAGCAGCTTAGGCGGGACAGTAGAGACCCAGTACTTC.

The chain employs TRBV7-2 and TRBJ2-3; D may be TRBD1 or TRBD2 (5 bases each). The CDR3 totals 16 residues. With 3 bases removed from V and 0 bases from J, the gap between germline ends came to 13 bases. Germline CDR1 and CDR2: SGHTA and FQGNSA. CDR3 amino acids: CASSFQRGASTDTQYF. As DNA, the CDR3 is TGTGCCAGCAGCTTTCAGCGAGGGGCTAGCACAGATACGCAGTATTTT.

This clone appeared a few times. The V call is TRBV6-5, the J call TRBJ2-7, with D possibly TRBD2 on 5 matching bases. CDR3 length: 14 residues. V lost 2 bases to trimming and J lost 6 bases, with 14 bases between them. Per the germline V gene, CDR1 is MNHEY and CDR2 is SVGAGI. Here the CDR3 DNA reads TGTGCCAGCAGTTACAAGGCAGACTATGGCGAGCAGTACTTC. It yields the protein CASSYKADYGEQYF.

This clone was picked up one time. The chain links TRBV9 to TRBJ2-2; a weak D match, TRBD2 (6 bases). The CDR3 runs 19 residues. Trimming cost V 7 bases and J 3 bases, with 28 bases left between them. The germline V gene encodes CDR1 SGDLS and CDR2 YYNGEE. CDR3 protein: CASGLLSNSRLQDTGELFF. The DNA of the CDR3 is TGTGCCAGCGGACTACTTTCGAACTCTCGTCTTCAGGACACCGGGGAGCTGTTTTTT.

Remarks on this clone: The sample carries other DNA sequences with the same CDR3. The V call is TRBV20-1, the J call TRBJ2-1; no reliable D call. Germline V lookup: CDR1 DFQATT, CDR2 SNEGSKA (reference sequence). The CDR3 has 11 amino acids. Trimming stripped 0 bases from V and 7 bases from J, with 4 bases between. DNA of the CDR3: TGCAGTGCTAGAGAGGGGAATGAGCAGTTCTTC. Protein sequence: CSAREGNEQFF.

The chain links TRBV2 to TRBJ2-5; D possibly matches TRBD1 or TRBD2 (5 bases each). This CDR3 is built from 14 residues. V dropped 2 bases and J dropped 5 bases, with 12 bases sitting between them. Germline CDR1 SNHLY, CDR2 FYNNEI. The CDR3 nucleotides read TGTGCCAGCAGTGAAATTCGGGGCGTGGAGACCCAGTACTTC. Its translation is CASSEIRGVETQYF.

CDR3 bases: TGTGCCTGGAGTGTGGGCGGTCCCTACGAGCAGTACTTC. The encoded protein is CAWSVGGPYEQYF. The chain couples TRBV30 to TRBJ2-7; D gene ambiguous. The CDR3 covers 13 residues. Germline-derived CDR1 and CDR2 are GTSNPN and SVGIG (reference sequence). The V gene lost 0 bases and the J gene lost 2 bases, with 8 bases spanning the gap.

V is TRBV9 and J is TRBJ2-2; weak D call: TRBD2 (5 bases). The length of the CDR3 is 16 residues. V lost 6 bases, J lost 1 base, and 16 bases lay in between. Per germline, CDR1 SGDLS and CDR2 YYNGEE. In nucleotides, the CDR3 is TGTGCCAGCAACCGGGTAGAGCGGTTGAACACCGGGGAGCTGTTTTTT. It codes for CASNRVERLNTGELFF. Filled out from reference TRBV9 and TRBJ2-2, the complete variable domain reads DSGVTQTPKHLITATGQRVTLRCSPRSGDLSVYWYQQSLDQGLQFLIQYYNGEERAKGNILERFSAQQFPDLHSELNLSSLELGDSALYFCASNRVERLNTGELFFGEGSRLTVL.

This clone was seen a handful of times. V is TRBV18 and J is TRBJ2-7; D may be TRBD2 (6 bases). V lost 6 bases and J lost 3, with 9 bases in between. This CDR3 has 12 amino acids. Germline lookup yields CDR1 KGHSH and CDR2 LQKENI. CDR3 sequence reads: CASSTSNYEQYF. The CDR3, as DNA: TGTGCCAGCTCGACTAGTAACTACGAGCAGTACTTC.

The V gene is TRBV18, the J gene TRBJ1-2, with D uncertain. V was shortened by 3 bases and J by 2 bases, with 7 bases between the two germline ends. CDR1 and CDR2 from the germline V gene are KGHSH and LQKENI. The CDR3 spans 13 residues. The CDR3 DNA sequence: TGTGCCAGCTCACCGGAAATGAACTATGGCTACACCTTC. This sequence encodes CASSPEMNYGYTF.

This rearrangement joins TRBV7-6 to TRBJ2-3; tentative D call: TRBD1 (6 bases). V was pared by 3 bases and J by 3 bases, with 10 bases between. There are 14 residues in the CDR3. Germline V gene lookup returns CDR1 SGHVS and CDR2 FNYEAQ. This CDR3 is CASSFPQGTDTQYF. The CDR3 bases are TGTGCCAGCAGCTTCCCACAGGGTACAGATACGCAGTATTTT. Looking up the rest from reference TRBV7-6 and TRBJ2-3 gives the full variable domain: GAGVSQSPRYKVTKRGQDVALRCDPISGHVSLYWYRQALGQGPEFLTYFNYEAQQDKSGLPNDRFSAERPEGSISTLTIQRTEQRDSAMYRCASSFPQGTDTQYFGPGTRLTVL.

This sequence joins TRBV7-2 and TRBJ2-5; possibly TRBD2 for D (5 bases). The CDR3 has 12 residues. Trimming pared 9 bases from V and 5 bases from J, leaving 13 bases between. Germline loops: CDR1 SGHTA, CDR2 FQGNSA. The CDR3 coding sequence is TGTGCCAGTGGGAACGGGGTGGAGACCCAGTACTTC. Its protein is CASGNGVETQYF.

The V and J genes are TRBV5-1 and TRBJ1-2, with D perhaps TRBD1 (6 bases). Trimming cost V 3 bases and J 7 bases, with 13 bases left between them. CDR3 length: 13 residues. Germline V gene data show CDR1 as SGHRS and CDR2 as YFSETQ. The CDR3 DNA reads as TGCGCCAGCAGCTCCAAGGGGGAGGCTGGCTACACCTTC. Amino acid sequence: CASSSKGEAGYTF.

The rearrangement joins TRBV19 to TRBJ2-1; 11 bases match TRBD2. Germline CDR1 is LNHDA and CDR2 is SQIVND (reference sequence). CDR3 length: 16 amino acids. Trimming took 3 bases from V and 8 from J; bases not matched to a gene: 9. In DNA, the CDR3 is TGTGCCAGTAGTATCCCGGGGCTAGCGGGAGGTGATGAGCAGTTCTTC. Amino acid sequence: CASSIPGLAGGDEQFF.

The CDR3 DNA follows: TGTGCCAGCAGTCGGACCGTGGGGAGGGAAAAACTGTTTTTT. This codes for CASSRTVGREKLFF. The V call is TRBV6-5, the J call TRBJ1-4; no clear D. Germline CDR1 and CDR2: MNHEY and SVGAGI. This CDR3 spans 14 amino acids. Trimming left V 5 bases short and J 8 bases short, with 15 bases between.

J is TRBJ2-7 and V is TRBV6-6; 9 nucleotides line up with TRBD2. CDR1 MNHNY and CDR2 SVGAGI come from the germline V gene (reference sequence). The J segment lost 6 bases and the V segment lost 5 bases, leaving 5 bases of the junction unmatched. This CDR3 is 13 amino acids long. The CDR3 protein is CASSGGRGVEQYF. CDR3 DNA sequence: TGTGCCAGCAGTGGCGGGAGGGGGGTCGAGCAGTACTTC.

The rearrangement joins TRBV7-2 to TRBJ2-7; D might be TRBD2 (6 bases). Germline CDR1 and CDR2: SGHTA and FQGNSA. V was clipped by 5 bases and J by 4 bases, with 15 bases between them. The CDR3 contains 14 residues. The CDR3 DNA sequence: TGTGCCAGCAGCAAGACTAGTGGTGATTACGAGCAGTACTTC. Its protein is CASSKTSGDYEQYF.

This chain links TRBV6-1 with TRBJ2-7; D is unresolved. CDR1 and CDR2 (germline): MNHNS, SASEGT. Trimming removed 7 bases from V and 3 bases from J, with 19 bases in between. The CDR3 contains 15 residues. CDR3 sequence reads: CASTLGWAGLYEQYF. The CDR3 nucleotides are TGTGCCAGCACCTTGGGGTGGGCCGGTCTCTACGAGCAGTACTTC.

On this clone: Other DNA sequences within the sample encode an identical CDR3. CDR3: CASSAGGSGNTIYF. The CDR3 DNA reads TGCGCCAGCAGCGCGGGGGGCTCTGGAAACACCATATATTTT. This chain joins TRBV5-1 and TRBJ1-3, with D possibly TRBD1 on 5 matching bases. The CDR3 is made up of 14 amino acids. Trimming removed 4 bases from V and 0 bases from J, with 8 bases in between. Looked up from germline, CDR1 is SGHRS and CDR2 is YFSETQ.

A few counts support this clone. The CDR3 DNA sequence: TGTGCCATCAGGGGGAGCGGGCCCCAAGGAGATACGCAGTATTTT. Residues: CAIRGSGPQGDTQYF. This chain connects TRBV10-3 to TRBJ2-3; D is possibly TRBD2 (6 bases). V dropped 6 bases and J dropped 5 bases, with 18 bases sitting between them. Germline CDR1 is ENHRY and CDR2 is SYGVKD. The CDR3 covers 15 residues.

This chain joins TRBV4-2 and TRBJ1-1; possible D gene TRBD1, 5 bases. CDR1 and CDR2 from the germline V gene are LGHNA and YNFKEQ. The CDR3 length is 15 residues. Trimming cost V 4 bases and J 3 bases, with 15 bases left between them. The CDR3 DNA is TGTGCCAGCAGCCCGCGGACCGGGGGTGACACTGAAGCTTTCTTT. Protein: CASSPRTGGDTEAFF.

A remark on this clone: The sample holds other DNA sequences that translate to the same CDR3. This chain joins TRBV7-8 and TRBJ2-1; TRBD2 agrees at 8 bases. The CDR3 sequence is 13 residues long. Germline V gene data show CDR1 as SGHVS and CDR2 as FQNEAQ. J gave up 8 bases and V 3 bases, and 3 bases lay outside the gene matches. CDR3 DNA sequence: TGTGCCAGCAGCTTGGTAGCGGGGTATGAGCAGTTCTTC. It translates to CASSLVAGYEQFF.

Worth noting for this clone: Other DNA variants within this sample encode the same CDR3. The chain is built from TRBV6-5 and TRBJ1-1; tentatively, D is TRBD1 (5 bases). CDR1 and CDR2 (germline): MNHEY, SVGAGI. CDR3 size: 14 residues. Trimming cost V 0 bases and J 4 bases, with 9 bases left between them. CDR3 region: CASSYSLGGTEAFF. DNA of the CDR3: TGTGCCAGCAGTTACTCTTTGGGGGGCACTGAAGCTTTCTTT.

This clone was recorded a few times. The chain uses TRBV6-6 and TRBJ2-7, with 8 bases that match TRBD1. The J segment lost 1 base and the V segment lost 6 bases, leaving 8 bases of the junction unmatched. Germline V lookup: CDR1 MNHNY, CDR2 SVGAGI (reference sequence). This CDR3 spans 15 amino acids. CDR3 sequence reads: CASRRTGSESYEQYF. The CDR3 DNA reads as TGTGCCAGCAGGAGGACAGGGTCTGAATCCTACGAGCAGTACTTC.

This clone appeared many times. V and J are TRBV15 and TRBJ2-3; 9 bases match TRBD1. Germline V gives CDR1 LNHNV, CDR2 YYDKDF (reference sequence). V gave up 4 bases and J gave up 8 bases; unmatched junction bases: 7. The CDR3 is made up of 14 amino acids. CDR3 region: CATSTGTGIGTQYF. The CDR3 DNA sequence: TGTGCCACCAGCACCGGGACAGGGATCGGTACGCAGTATTTT. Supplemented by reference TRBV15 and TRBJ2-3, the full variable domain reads DAMVIQNPRYQVTQFGKPVTLSCSQTLNHNVMYWYQQKSSQAPKLLFHYYDKDFNNEADTPDNFQSRRPNTSFCFLDIRSPGLGDTAMYLCATSTGTGIGTQYFGPGTRLTVL.

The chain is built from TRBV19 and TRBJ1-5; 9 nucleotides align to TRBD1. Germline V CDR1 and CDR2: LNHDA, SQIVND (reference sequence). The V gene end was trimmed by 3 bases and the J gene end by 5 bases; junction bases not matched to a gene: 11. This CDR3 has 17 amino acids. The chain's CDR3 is CASSIRVGQGGHQPQHF. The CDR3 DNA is TGTGCCAGTAGTATTCGCGTGGGACAGGGTGGTCATCAGCCCCAGCATTTT.

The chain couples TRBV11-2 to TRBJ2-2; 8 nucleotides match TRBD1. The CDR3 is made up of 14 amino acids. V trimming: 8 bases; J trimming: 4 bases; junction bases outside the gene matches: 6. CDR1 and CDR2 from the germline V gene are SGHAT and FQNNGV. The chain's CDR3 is CASSGQGVTGELFF. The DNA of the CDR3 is TGTGCCAGCTCTGGACAGGGTGTCACCGGGGAGCTGTTTTTT.